This T cell receptor beta chain was profiled in a study of response to subunit inactivated influenza vaccine. Study results and limitations: It was suggested by the authors that few new T cells are recruited by each seasonal influenza vaccination.

A word on this clonotype: Its antigen remains unknown.

This CDR3 spans 18 amino acids. V shed 5 bases and J shed 5 bases, with 27 bases lying between them. Germline loops: CDR1 SGHVS, CDR2 FNYEAQ. TCRdb passed the RT-PCR reads through MiXCR, listing each CDR3 protein once. The sample records roughly 780,000 distinct CDR3 sequences, less than 20% being singletons. This sequence was found in a man aged 45-65 years who received an inactivated influenza vaccine. This chain joins TRBV7-6 and TRBJ1-1, with D possibly matching TRBD1 (6 bases). This sample comprised PBMCs from blood, obtained 4 to 6 days after vaccination. The CDR3 region has the DNA TGTGCCAGCAGCCCTCGGGGACCCAGGGGACCTCGTGGTACTGAAGCTTTCTTT. Translation gives CASSPRGPRGPRGTEAFF.